This T cell receptor beta chain was recorded in a study of graft-versus-host responses after intestinal transplantation. Across the study: Multivisceral, liver-intestinal, or isolated intestinal transplants were received by the recipients. Following induction with anti-thymocyte globulin, all recipients were given tacrolimus and steroids for about three years. Notes on the study in general: Early declines in HvG clones that occurred post-transplant were associated with peak circulating GvH clone levels.

Assay: immunoSEQ multiplex PCR; the TCRdb copy retains only in-frame clones and omits some. The data show tens of thousands of clones, with roughly four fifths seen just once and roughly 3.4% held by the top ten. Worth noting for this clone: What it binds is not known.

Sequenced here: PBMCs, sampled roughly 1,000 days after transplant. The origin of this receptor is a human patient who received an intestinal transplant, so some T cells may come from the graft donor.

The CDR3 loop is CASSAGTSGSNEQFF. The CDR3 DNA reads as TGTGCCAGCAGCGCCGGGACTAGCGGGAGCAATGAGCAGTTCTTC. The J gene is TRBJ2-1, the V gene TRBV9, with TRBD2 matching 14 bases. CDR3 length: 15 amino acids. Germline V gene lookup returns CDR1 SGDLS and CDR2 YYNGEE. J gave up 6 bases and V 3 bases, and 2 bases lay outside the gene matches.